The present TCR beta chain was sequenced within a study of T-cell memory formation after mild COVID-19. About the study: Across donors, TCR clusters were largely donor specific. General observations from the study: Contracting CD8+ clones were enriched in EMRA, CD4+ mainly in CM and EM. Clones shrinking between day 15 and 85 showed a balanced CD4/CD8 split, and those that grew later tilted toward CD4+.

TCRdb reprocessed the 5' RACE reads with MiXCR, giving one entry per CDR3 protein. The table shows fewer than 250,000 distinct CDR3 sequences, with around 26% occurring only once. Looked up from germline, CDR1 is MGHRA and CDR2 is YSYEKL. This CDR3 has 18 residues. Trimming stripped 0 bases from V and 2 bases from J, with 18 bases between. This clonotype occurred a few times. Its target is not known. The chain carries TRBV4-1 and TRBJ2-3; no clear D. The source is an adult woman who had mild COVID-19 (a few samples of this study predate the infection). Cell type and time point are not known. Sequenced input: PBMCs or a T cell subset sorted from them (not recorded which). CDR3 DNA sequence: TGCGCCAGCAGCCAAGACGGGTCGAGTAGGCGGATCACAGATACGCAGTATTTT. This gives the protein CASSQDGSSRRITDTQYF.